These 29 T cell receptor beta chains came from one sample sequenced in a study of T-cell memory formation after mild COVID-19. MiXCR, applied by TCRdb to the 5' RACE reads, yields one record per CDR3 protein. The data contain about 540,000 distinct CDR3 sequences, about a fifth of them singletons. Sequenced sample: PBMCs or a T cell subset sorted from them (not recorded which). The source is an adult woman who had mild COVID-19 (a few samples of this study predate the infection). Cell type and time point are not known.

The rearrangement links TRBV13 to TRBJ2-3; 13 bases fit TRBD2. Germline CDR1 and CDR2: PRHDT and FYEKMQ (reference sequence). The J segment lost 2 bases and the V segment lost 3 bases, leaving 5 bases of the junction unmatched. The CDR3 extends over 17 amino acids. DNA for the CDR3: TGTGCCAGCAGCTTCGTTGGACTAGCGGGAGTCACAGATACGCAGTATTTT. This encodes CASSFVGLAGVTDTQYF.

The chain uses TRBV14 and TRBJ1-1; D perhaps matches TRBD1 (6 bases). The CDR3 extends over 12 amino acids. V gave up 4 bases and J gave up 7 bases, with 10 bases separating them. CDR1 is SGHDN and CDR2 is FVKESK in the germline V gene. CDR3 DNA: TGTGCCAGCAGCCTTGGACAGTTTGAAGCTTTCTTT. Its translation: CASSLGQFEAFF.

J is TRBJ2-3 and V is TRBV6-5; D remains unclear. The CDR3 consists of 13 residues. The germline CDR1 and CDR2 sequences are MNHEY and SVGAGI. The germline V and J ends were trimmed by 9 bases and 4 bases, with 14 bases remaining between them. This CDR3 reads CARVKDLADTQYF. Written as DNA, the CDR3 is TGTGCCAGGGTGAAGGACCTCGCAGATACGCAGTATTTT.

The V and J genes are TRBV9 and TRBJ2-5; no clear D gene. This CDR3 has 15 residues. CDR1 and CDR2 from the germline V gene are SGDLS and YYNGEE. V was cut by 0 bases and J by 4 bases, with 13 bases left in between. The CDR3 bases are TGTGCCAGCAGCGTAGTAGGCAGTTCGATAGAGACCCAGTACTTC. It yields the protein CASSVVGSSIETQYF.

The sample holds a few counts of this clonotype. The chain recombines TRBV7-2 with TRBJ2-1; perhaps D is TRBD1 or TRBD2 (7 bases each). The CDR3 consists of 16 residues. V was shortened by 5 bases and J by 0 bases, with 14 bases between the two germline ends. The germline V gene encodes CDR1 SGHTA and CDR2 FQGNSA. The CDR3 coding sequence is TGTGCCAGCAGCCATCAGGGGGGGGTCTCCTACAATGAGCAGTTCTTC. This sequence encodes CASSHQGGVSYNEQFF.

The V gene is TRBV5-1, the J gene TRBJ2-7; D might be TRBD1 (6 bases). V was cut by 2 bases and J by 2 bases, with 17 bases left in between. Germline V lookup: CDR1 SGHRS, CDR2 YFSETQ. The length of the CDR3 is 16 residues. CDR3 DNA: TGCGCCAGCAGCTTAACAGAGGGACAAAGCGCCTACGAGCAGTACTTC. Encoded protein: CASSLTEGQSAYEQYF.

This chain joins TRBV20-1 and TRBJ2-7; D is unresolved. This CDR3 is built from 13 residues. Trimming stripped 2 bases from V and 0 bases from J, with 8 bases between. Germline V lookup: CDR1 DFQATT, CDR2 SNEGSKA (reference sequence). The CDR3 coding sequence is TGCAGTGCTAGACCCCAGGACTCCTACGAGCAGTACTTC. This codes for CSARPQDSYEQYF.

This clonotype was found a few times. This sequence joins TRBV7-9 and TRBJ1-1; 8 bases align to TRBD1. The germline gives CDR1 SEHNR, CDR2 FQNEAQ (reference sequence). The CDR3 sequence is 13 residues long. V lost 5 bases, J lost 5 bases, and 4 bases stayed unmatched. The CDR3 DNA reads TGTGCCAGCAGCAAACAGGGGGTTACTGAAGCTTTCTTT. It yields the protein CASSKQGVTEAFF.

This clonotype was counted only a few times. The J gene is TRBJ2-1, the V gene TRBV27, with D perhaps matching TRBD2 (6 bases). Germline V gene data show CDR1 as MNHEY and CDR2 as SMNVEV (reference sequence). The V gene lost 1 base and the J gene lost 0 bases, with 13 bases spanning the gap. The CDR3 is 17 amino acids. The CDR3 is CASSLFGGSSSYNEQFF. DNA for the CDR3: TGTGCCAGCAGTTTATTCGGGGGAAGTTCCTCCTACAATGAGCAGTTCTTC.

This clonotype was counted a few times. The rearrangement links TRBV10-2 to TRBJ2-3; 8 nucleotides line up with TRBD2. CDR1 is WSHSY and CDR2 is SAAADI in the germline V gene. CDR3 length: 17 residues. Losses at the gene ends were 1 base for V and 5 bases for J; bases not matched to a gene: 11. The CDR3 sequence: CASSEWVDTSGGDTQYF. In DNA form, the CDR3 reads TGCGCCAGCAGTGAGTGGGTGGACACTAGCGGAGGAGATACGCAGTATTTT.

In its sample, this clonotype was seen a few times. This rearrangement joins TRBV4-1 to TRBJ1-1; 7 nucleotides line up with TRBD1. Unmatched junction bases numbered 9, after V lost 2 bases and J lost 6 bases. This CDR3 is 15 amino acids long. Germline V CDR1 and CDR2: MGHRA, YSYEKL. For the CDR3, the DNA is TGCGCCAGCAGCCAAAAGACAGGGTCTCCTTCTGAAGCTTTCTTT. Protein product: CASSQKTGSPSEAFF.

This clonotype was seen a handful of times. This rearrangement joins TRBV7-9 to TRBJ2-3, with 7 bases lining up with TRBD2. With 5 bases clipped from V and 3 bases from J, the junction kept 8 bases outside the gene matches. This CDR3 contains 15 residues. CDR1 and CDR2 (germline): SEHNR, FQNEAQ (reference sequence). The CDR3 sequence is CASSVGTTRTDTQYF. Written as DNA, the CDR3 is TGTGCCAGCAGCGTCGGGACTACCAGGACAGATACGCAGTATTTT. Complete variable domain (other parts from reference TRBV7-9 and TRBJ2-3): DTGVSQNPRHKITKRGQNVTFRCDPISEHNRLYWYRQTLGQGPEFLTYFQNEAQLEKSRLLSDRFSAERPKGSFSTLEIQRTEQGDSAMYLCASSVGTTRTDTQYFGPGTRLTVL.

This clonotype came up a few times. V is TRBV9 and J is TRBJ1-1, with 9 bases identical to TRBD1. V trimming: 4 bases; J trimming: 4 bases; junction bases outside the gene matches: 5. CDR1 is SGDLS and CDR2 is YYNGEE in the germline V gene. The CDR3 has 14 residues. The chain's CDR3 is CASSTTTGGTEAFF. CDR3 DNA sequence: TGTGCCAGCAGCACAACGACAGGGGGCACTGAAGCTTTCTTT.

V is TRBV25-1 and J is TRBJ1-4; no firm D call. The V gene lost 6 bases and the J gene lost 10 bases, with 12 bases spanning the gap. This CDR3 region has 12 residues. The V gene's germline CDR1 is MGHDK and CDR2 SYGVNS. The CDR3 nucleotides are TGTGCCAGCAGAATGGGAGCCGGAAAACTGTTTTTT. Translated: CASRMGAGKLFF.

This chain links TRBV18 with TRBJ2-3; D gene unclear. Between the trimmed V and J ends, which lost 3 bases and 2 bases, there was a span of 6 bases. In germline, CDR1 is KGHSH, CDR2 LQKENI. The CDR3 extends over 13 amino acids. CDR3 region: CASSPADTDTQYF. In DNA form, the CDR3 reads TGTGCCAGCTCACCGGCGGACACAGATACGCAGTATTTT.

The genes are TRBV6-1 and TRBJ2-1; 9 bases agree with TRBD1. The CDR3 covers 15 residues. V lost 5 bases to trimming and J lost 7 bases; unmatched junction nucleotides: 9. CDR1 is MNHNS and CDR2 is SASEGT in the germline V gene. CDR3 loop: CASSPTGGIGNEQFF. The CDR3 DNA is TGTGCCAGCAGTCCGACAGGGGGAATCGGGAATGAGCAGTTCTTC.

This rearrangement joins TRBV4-3 to TRBJ2-3; TRBD1 matches at 10 bases. The germline gives CDR1 LGHNA, CDR2 YSLEER. Trimming took 3 bases from V and 5 from J; bases not matched to a gene: 5. The CDR3 has 15 amino acids. The CDR3 DNA reads as TGCGCCAGCAGCCACCGACAGGGGGCTGAAGATACGCAGTATTTT. This translates into CASSHRQGAEDTQYF.

The chain recombines TRBV7-2 with TRBJ2-5; TRBD1 agrees at 11 bases. This CDR3 has 15 amino acids. With 7 bases clipped from V and 3 bases from J, the junction kept 7 bases outside the gene matches. From germline, CDR1 is SGHTA and CDR2 FQGNSA. The CDR3 DNA reads TGTGCCAGCACCCGGGACAGGGGGGCTGAAGAGACCCAGTACTTC. Translated: CASTRDRGAEETQYF.

V usage is TRBV19 and J usage is TRBJ1-1; no clear D gene. V shed 6 bases and J shed 5 bases, with 10 bases lying between them. This CDR3 contains 12 residues. CDR1 is LNHDA and CDR2 is SQIVND in the germline V gene (reference sequence). The CDR3 is CASSHRRTEAFF. The DNA for the CDR3 is TGTGCCAGTAGCCACAGACGTACTGAAGCTTTCTTT.

The J gene is TRBJ2-3, the V gene TRBV9, with 9 positions matching TRBD2. Losses at the gene ends were 0 bases for V and 4 bases for J; bases not matched to a gene: 3. Germline values: CDR1 SGDLS, CDR2 YYNGEE. CDR3 size: 15 residues. CDR3 in amino acids: CASSVGRGGPDTQYF. The CDR3 DNA reads as TGTGCCAGCAGCGTAGGGCGGGGGGGCCCAGATACGCAGTATTTT. Drawing the rest from reference TRBV9 and TRBJ2-3, the complete variable domain is DSGVTQTPKHLITATGQRVTLRCSPRSGDLSVYWYQQSLDQGLQFLIQYYNGEERAKGNILERFSAQQFPDLHSELNLSSLELGDSALYFCASSVGRGGPDTQYFGPGTRLTVL.

A remark on this clonotype: At one end, the junction sequence differs from germline, possibly due to a read error. The J gene is TRBJ2-1, the V gene TRBV12-3 or TRBV12-4; 13 positions match TRBD2. This CDR3 spans 18 amino acids. The CDR3 region has the DNA TGTGCCAGCAGCCGACCGGGACTAGCGGGACTGGCCTACAATGAGAAGTTCTTC. This translates into CASSRPGLAGLAYNEKFF.

This clonotype showed up just a few times. The chain recombines TRBV6-5 with TRBJ2-6; TRBD2 matches 7 bases. Trimming took 1 base from V and 4 from J; bases not matched to a gene: 1. The CDR3 covers 15 residues. Germline CDR1 MNHEY, CDR2 SVGAGI. Here the CDR3 DNA reads TGTGCCAGCAGTTACTTGGGAGGGGGGGCCAACGTCCTGACTTTC. It is translated as CASSYLGGGANVLTF.

The rearrangement uses TRBV27 and TRBJ1-1, with a possible D match to TRBD1 (5 bases). V lost 5 bases to trimming and J lost 4 bases, with 17 bases between them. The CDR3 covers 15 residues. Germline V gives CDR1 MNHEY, CDR2 SMNVEV (reference sequence). CDR3 loop: CASSLSPGLGTEAFF. Written as DNA, the CDR3 is TGTGCCAGCAGTCTTTCACCAGGGTTAGGCACTGAAGCTTTCTTT.

The genes are TRBV11-3 and TRBJ2-4; 7 nucleotides agree with TRBD2. The CDR3 is made up of 15 amino acids. Germline V gene sequence: CDR1 SGHNT, CDR2 YENEEA. The junction had 6 bases not matched to a gene; V was cut back by 1 base and J by 6 bases. The chain's CDR3 is CASSLGGRAGNIQYF. CDR3 bases: TGTGCCAGCAGCTTAGGTGGGAGGGCTGGAAACATTCAGTACTTC.

This clonotype appeared a few times. The J gene is TRBJ1-6, the V gene TRBV6-2 or TRBV6-3, with 7 bases fitting TRBD1. Trimming took 4 bases from V and 10 from J; bases not matched to a gene: 10. CDR3 length: 15 residues. Germline V gene sequence: CDR1 MNHEY, CDR2 SVGEGT. CDR3 in amino acids: CASSSQQGQRSPLHF. Here the CDR3 DNA reads TGTGCCAGCAGTTCACAACAGGGACAGCGCTCACCCCTCCACTTT.

This chain links TRBV4-2 with TRBJ2-3, with 11 positions matching TRBD1. This CDR3 region has 18 residues. Germline V lookup: CDR1 LGHNA, CDR2 YNFKEQ. J lost 2 bases, V lost 0 bases, and 7 bases had no gene match. Written as DNA, the CDR3 is TGTGCCAGCAGCCAAGATATACGGGGACAGGGGGTCACAGATACGCAGTATTTT. The encoded protein is CASSQDIRGQGVTDTQYF.

The chain has TRBV27 and TRBJ1-1; maybe TRBD1 (6 bases). Between the trimmed V and J ends, which lost 2 bases and 4 bases, there was a span of 11 bases. CDR1 MNHEY and CDR2 SMNVEV come from the germline V gene (reference sequence). This CDR3 is 14 amino acids long. CDR3 DNA sequence: TGTGCCAGCAGTTTACTACAGGGAACCACTGAAGCTTTCTTT. This gives the protein CASSLLQGTTEAFF.

In DNA form, the CDR3 reads TGCGCCAGCAGCTTTGGGACTAGCCCGAACCGGCAAGAGACCCAGTACTTC. Its protein product is CASSFGTSPNRQETQYF. This chain links TRBV5-1 with TRBJ2-5; the match to TRBD2 covers 9 bases. Trimming cost V 2 bases and J 2 bases; bases outside gene matches: 10. CDR1 and CDR2 (germline): SGHRS, YFSETQ. The CDR3 is made up of 17 amino acids.

This clonotype occurred a few times. This chain links TRBV4-3 with TRBJ2-4; D uncertain. This CDR3 spans 14 amino acids. The germline gives CDR1 LGHNA, CDR2 YSLEER. The germline V and J ends were trimmed by 1 base and 7 bases, with 11 bases remaining between them. CDR3: CASSQGAGWNIQYF. The CDR3 region has the DNA TGCGCCAGCAGCCAAGGTGCAGGTTGGAACATTCAGTACTTC.